This T cell receptor (beta chain) derives from a study of blood T cell repertoires in COVID-19. On the study more broadly: Italy, Spain and the United States were the sources of the convalescent and acute COVID-19 samples.

Original processing methods: For nucleated cells, counts were estimated from reference gene primer amplification. TCRdb's table, derived via immunoSEQ multiplex PCR, lists solely in-frame clones and lacks some. Clone size and V and J calls were adopted from that table, with D and trimming inferred from the DNA. The sample contains more than 350,000 clones, 70% to 90% of which appear only once. Membership in each cohort depended on participant-reported clinical history. The junction had 18 bases not matched to a gene; V was cut back by 8 bases and J by 6 bases. This CDR3 region has 18 residues. Germline V gene sequence: CDR1 MDHEN, CDR2 SYDVKM.

The genes are TRBV28 and TRBJ2-2; TRBD1 matches 10 bases. This sequence originates from a woman aged 18-29 years who had been exposed to COVID-19. Sequenced material: PBMCs or T cells enriched from blood (not recorded which). The CDR3 nucleotides read TGTGCCAGCCATTTTGGACAGGGGGTAGTAAAATCTTCCGGGGAGCTGTTTTTT. It is translated as CASHFGQGVVKSSGELFF. The full variable domain, in which reference TRBV28 and TRBJ2-2 provide the parts outside the CDR3, is DVKVTQSSRYLVKRTGEKVFLECVQDMDHENMFWYRQDPGLGLRLIYFSYDVKMKEKGDIPEGYSVSREKKERFSLILESASTNQTSMYLCASHFGQGVVKSSGELFFGEGSRLTVL.